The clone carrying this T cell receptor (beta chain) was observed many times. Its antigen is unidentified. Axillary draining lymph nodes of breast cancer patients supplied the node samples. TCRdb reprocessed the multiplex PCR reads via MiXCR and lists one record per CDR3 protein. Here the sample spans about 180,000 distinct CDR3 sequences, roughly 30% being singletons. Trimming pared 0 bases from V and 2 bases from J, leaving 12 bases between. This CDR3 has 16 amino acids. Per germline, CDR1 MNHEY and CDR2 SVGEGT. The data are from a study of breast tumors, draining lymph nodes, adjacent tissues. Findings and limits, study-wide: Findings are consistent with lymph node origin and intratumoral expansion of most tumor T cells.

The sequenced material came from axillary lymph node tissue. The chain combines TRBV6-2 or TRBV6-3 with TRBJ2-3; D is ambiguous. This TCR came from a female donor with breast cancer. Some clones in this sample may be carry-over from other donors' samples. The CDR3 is CASSYSPSKVTDTQYF. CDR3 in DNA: TGTGCCAGCAGTTACTCGCCCTCGAAAGTCACAGATACGCAGTATTTT.